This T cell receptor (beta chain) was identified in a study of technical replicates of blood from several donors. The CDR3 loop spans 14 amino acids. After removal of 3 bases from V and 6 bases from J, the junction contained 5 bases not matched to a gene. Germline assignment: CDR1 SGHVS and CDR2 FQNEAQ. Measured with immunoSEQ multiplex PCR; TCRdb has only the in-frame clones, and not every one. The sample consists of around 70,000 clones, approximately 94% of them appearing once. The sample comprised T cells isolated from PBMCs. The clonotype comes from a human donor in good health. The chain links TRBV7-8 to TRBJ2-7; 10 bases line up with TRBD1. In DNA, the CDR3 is TGTGCCAGCAGCTTTCGGGACAGGGGACCCGAGCAGTACTTC. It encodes CASSFRDRGPEQYF.